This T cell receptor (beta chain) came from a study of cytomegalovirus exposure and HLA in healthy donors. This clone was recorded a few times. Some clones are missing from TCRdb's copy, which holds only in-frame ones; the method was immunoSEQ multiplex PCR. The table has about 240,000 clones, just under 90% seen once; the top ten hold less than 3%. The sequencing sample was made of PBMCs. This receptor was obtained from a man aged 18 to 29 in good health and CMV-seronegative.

The CDR3 sequence: CSAPRIIEAFF. CDR3 coding DNA: TGCAGTGCGCCTAGGATAATAGAAGCTTTCTTT. The rearrangement uses TRBV20-1 and TRBJ1-1; D gene unclear. Per germline, CDR1 DFQATT and CDR2 SNEGSKA (reference sequence). The CDR3 length is 11 residues. V lost 6 bases, J lost 8 bases, and 13 bases lay in between.